One sample yielded the 2 T cell receptor beta chains listed below, sequenced in a study of siplizumab effects on memory and regulatory T cells. Some clones are missing from TCRdb's copy, which holds only in-frame ones; the method was immunoSEQ multiplex PCR. The repertoire consists of some 110,000 clones, with nearly 95% occurring once and the leading ten covering about 0.62%. The sequenced sample consisted of Tregs sorted from blood. Receptors were obtained from a human donor in good health.

This chain connects TRBV2 to TRBJ1-1, with D possibly TRBD1 on 5 matching bases. This CDR3 region has 12 residues. Germline V lookup: CDR1 SNHLY, CDR2 FYNNEI. V was pared by 7 bases and J by 3 bases, with 9 bases between. CDR3 nucleotide sequence: TGTGCCAGCAATCAGGGTCACACTGAAGCTTTCTTT. Amino acids: CASNQGHTEAFF. Filled out from reference TRBV2 and TRBJ1-1, the complete variable domain reads EPEVTQTPSHQVTQMGQEVILRCVPISNHLYFYWYRQILGQKVEFLVSFYNNEISEKSEIFDDQFSVERPDGSNFTLKIRSTKLEDSAMYFCASNQGHTEAFFGQGTRLTVV.

CDR3 sequence: CATQNREWRNQPQHF. As DNA, the CDR3 is TGTGCCACCCAAAACAGGGAATGGCGCAATCAGCCCCAGCATTTT. The rearrangement uses TRBV28 and TRBJ1-5, with D possibly TRBD1 on 6 matching bases. This CDR3 comprises 15 residues. V shed 10 bases and J shed 2 bases, with 18 bases lying between them. The germline V gene encodes CDR1 MDHEN and CDR2 SYDVKM.